The 26 T cell receptor beta chains in this list originate from one sample, sequenced in a study of T cell changes during pregnancy in multiple sclerosis. TCRdb's copy holds only in-frame clones and misses some; the assay was immunoSEQ multiplex PCR. The table includes 60,000 to 65,000 clones, roughly 89% detected once. This sample comprised peripheral blood, obtained in the second trimester of pregnancy. Every receptor here comes from a female donor with multiple sclerosis, enrolled in a pregnancy study.

V is TRBV5-1 and J is TRBJ2-1, with 11 positions matching TRBD2. The CDR3 contains 15 residues. Germline CDR1 and CDR2: SGHRS and YFSETQ. The V gene end was trimmed by 3 bases and the J gene end by 7 bases; junction bases not matched to a gene: 6. CDR3 nucleotides: TGCGCCAGCAGCTCGACTAGCGGGATGGTAAATGAGCAGTTCTTC. Translated: CASSSTSGMVNEQFF.

The CDR3 DNA reads TGTGCCAGCAGTATAAACTCGAACACCGGGGAGCTGTTTTTT. Translated, it gives CASSINSNTGELFF. The chain employs TRBV6-5 and TRBJ2-2; D is uncertain. This CDR3 has 14 amino acids. Germline V gives CDR1 MNHEY, CDR2 SVGAGI. Trimming stripped 5 bases from V and 0 bases from J, with 7 bases between.

The chain uses TRBV11-3 and TRBJ1-2; 7 bases are a match to TRBD1. The CDR3 contains 13 residues. Per germline, CDR1 SGHNT and CDR2 YENEEA. Germline trimming cut 5 bases from V and 7 bases from J; bases unmatched to any gene: 7. In DNA, the CDR3 is TGTGCCAGCAGCGTAAGACAGGGAGGTGGCTACACCTTC. This sequence encodes CASSVRQGGGYTF.

This chain uses TRBV6-5 with TRBJ2-7; 11 nucleotides match TRBD2. CDR1 and CDR2 from the germline V gene are MNHEY and SVGAGI. The CDR3 is 14 residues long. Unmatched junction bases numbered 5, after V lost 7 bases and J lost 3 bases. DNA of the CDR3: TGTGCCAGCACCGCAACTAGCGGGGGCTACGAGCAGTACTTC. The encoded protein is CASTATSGGYEQYF.

The chain recombines TRBV19 with TRBJ2-7; D might be TRBD2 (7 bases). The ends were cut back, 5 bases at V and 0 bases at J, with 14 bases in the middle. The CDR3 contains 15 residues. From germline, CDR1 is LNHDA and CDR2 SQIVND (reference sequence). DNA of the CDR3: TGTGCCAGTAGTCCGGGGGGCAGCCGCTCCTACGAGCAGTACTTC. Its protein is CASSPGGSRSYEQYF.

The CDR3 DNA reads TGCAGCGGCAGCAGGGGGCAGGCCGGGGAGCTGTTTTTT. The encoded protein is CSGSRGQAGELFF. The rearrangement uses TRBV29-1 and TRBJ2-2; 8 nucleotides agree with TRBD1. Germline lookup yields CDR1 SQVTM and CDR2 ANQGSEA. V was clipped by 7 bases and J by 6 bases; unmatched bases: 7. The CDR3 contains 13 residues.

The genes are TRBV19 and TRBJ1-4; D gene unclear. Germline assignment: CDR1 LNHDA and CDR2 SQIVND (reference sequence). The CDR3 sequence is 17 residues long. V was pared by 4 bases and J by 5 bases, with 20 bases between. CDR3 nucleotides: TGTGCCAGTAGTACCCCGTTTATGAGAGAAAAAAATGAAAAACTGTTTTTT. Translation gives CASSTPFMREKNEKLFF.

V gene TRBV7-9 combines with J gene TRBJ2-3; 11 bases are a match to TRBD2. The CDR3 covers 16 residues. The V gene end was trimmed by 1 base and the J gene end by 6 bases; junction bases not matched to a gene: 6. CDR1 is SEHNR and CDR2 is FQNEAQ in the germline V gene (reference sequence). CDR3 sequence: CASSLDTSGRGDTQYF. DNA for the CDR3: TGTGCCAGCAGCTTAGACACTAGCGGGAGAGGGGATACGCAGTATTTT. The complete variable domain, with remaining parts taken from reference TRBV7-9 and TRBJ2-3, reads DTGVSQNPRHKITKRGQNVTFRCDPISEHNRLYWYRQTLGQGPEFLTYFQNEAQLEKSRLLSDRFSAERPKGSFSTLEIQRTEQGDSAMYLCASSLDTSGRGDTQYFGPGTRLTVL.

The chain links TRBV19 to TRBJ1-2; the D is unclear. The CDR3 extends over 8 amino acids. V gave up 8 bases and J gave up 8 bases, with 3 bases separating them. Germline V CDR1 and CDR2: LNHDA, SQIVND (reference sequence). The CDR3 DNA reads as TGTGCCAGTCCGGGCTACACCTTC. Protein product: CASPGYTF.

This clone occurred many times. This rearrangement joins TRBV6-1 to TRBJ2-2; 8 bases fit TRBD2. The ends lost 3 bases at V and 3 bases at J; junction bases unmatched: 0. Per the germline V gene, CDR1 is MNHNS and CDR2 is SASEGT. This CDR3 has 14 amino acids. CDR3 in DNA: TGTGCCAGCAGTGAGGGACTAGACACCGGGGAGCTGTTTTTT. This gives the protein CASSEGLDTGELFF.

The rearrangement uses TRBV10-3 and TRBJ1-2; the D gene is possibly TRBD1 (6 bases). The length of the CDR3 is 14 residues. Germline V CDR1 and CDR2: ENHRY, SYGVKD. Trimming pared 0 bases from V and 4 bases from J, leaving 9 bases between. The DNA of the CDR3 is TGTGCCATCAGTGAGTCGACAGGCCTCTATGGCTACACCTTC. Its protein is CAISESTGLYGYTF.

V and J are TRBV7-2 and TRBJ2-1, with 11 bases aligning to TRBD2. Trimming at V came to 0 bases and at J to 7 bases, leaving 5 bases not matched to a gene. The CDR3 covers 16 residues. Germline V CDR1 and CDR2: SGHTA, FQGNSA. CDR3 bases: TGTGCCAGCAGCTTAGCGGAGACTAGCGGGAAGAATGAGCAGTTCTTC. Residues: CASSLAETSGKNEQFF.

This chain links TRBV11-2 with TRBJ1-1; 10 bases agree with TRBD1. CDR1 is SGHAT, CDR2 FQNNGV, per germline. V shed 1 base and J 7 bases; nucleotides not matched to a gene: 0. The CDR3 is 13 residues long. The CDR3 is CASSLGTGGEAFF. The DNA of the CDR3 is TGTGCCAGCAGCTTAGGGACAGGGGGTGAAGCTTTCTTT.

The chain carries TRBV10-3 and TRBJ2-3; no definite D call. Germline CDR1 is ENHRY and CDR2 is SYGVKD. CDR3 length: 14 residues. V lost 4 bases, J lost 0 bases, and 8 bases lay in between. The CDR3 DNA follows: TGTGCCATCAGTGTAGCAAGGAGCACAGATACGCAGTATTTT. Translating gives CAISVARSTDTQYF.

The CDR3 nucleotides read TGTGCCAGCAGCCCCGACTCACAAGAGACCCAGTACTTC. Translating gives CASSPDSQETQYF. The chain links TRBV7-9 to TRBJ2-5; D is ambiguous. The length of the CDR3 is 13 residues. V was shortened by 5 bases and J by 2 bases, with 9 bases between the two germline ends. The germline CDR1 and CDR2 sequences are SEHNR and FQNEAQ (reference sequence).

The J gene is TRBJ2-7, the V gene TRBV7-9; 7 bases fit TRBD2. The germline V gene has CDR1 SEHNR and CDR2 FQNEAQ (reference sequence). The CDR3 is 13 amino acids. V was pared by 5 bases and J by 1 base, with 2 bases of the junction left unmatched. The CDR3 reads CASSPGGSYEQYF. DNA of the CDR3: TGTGCCAGCAGCCCGGGGGGATCCTACGAGCAGTACTTC.

The chain has TRBV2 and TRBJ1-4, with 8 bases identical to TRBD1. J lost 4 bases, V lost 4 bases, and 5 bases had no gene match. This CDR3 is built from 15 residues. The germline gives CDR1 SNHLY, CDR2 FYNNEI. Here the CDR3 reads CASSGGTGRNEKLFF. The CDR3 DNA reads as TGTGCCAGCAGTGGGGGGACAGGCCGTAATGAAAAACTGTTTTTT.

The chain recombines TRBV28 with TRBJ2-4; 7 positions match TRBD1. This CDR3 comprises 16 residues. Germline loops: CDR1 MDHEN, CDR2 SYDVKM. The junction had 7 bases not matched to a gene; V was cut back by 4 bases and J by 1 base. This chain's CDR3 is CASSSKGAVAKNIQYF. In DNA, the CDR3 is TGTGCCAGCAGTTCTAAGGGGGCAGTGGCCAAAAACATTCAGTACTTC.

The chain recombines TRBV28 with TRBJ2-5; 8 bases are shared with TRBD2. The CDR3 contains 14 residues. Germline V gives CDR1 MDHEN, CDR2 SYDVKM. V was clipped by 4 bases and J by 5 bases; unmatched bases: 6. This chain's CDR3 is CASSSPGLVETQYF. DNA of the CDR3: TGTGCCAGCAGTTCTCCGGGACTAGTGGAGACCCAGTACTTC.

The rearrangement uses TRBV15 and TRBJ1-5, with 9 bases matching TRBD1. CDR3 length: 15 amino acids. J lost 7 bases, V lost 4 bases, and 8 bases had no gene match. Germline loops: CDR1 LNHNV, CDR2 YYDKDF (reference sequence). The CDR3, as DNA: TGTGCCACCAGCAAGACAAGACAGGGGGGGCAGCCCCAGCATTTT. Its protein product is CATSKTRQGGQPQHF.

V usage is TRBV10-2 and J usage is TRBJ2-1; weak D call: TRBD2 (5 bases). The CDR3 extends over 13 amino acids. Looked up from germline, CDR1 is WSHSY and CDR2 is SAAADI. Trimming removed 4 bases from V and 5 bases from J, with 9 bases in between. The CDR3 DNA follows: TGCGCCAGCAGTGCGACTATTAACAATGAGCAGTTCTTC. Translated: CASSATINNEQFF.

The chain uses TRBV27 and TRBJ2-7; 9 nucleotides agree with TRBD2. This CDR3 comprises 15 residues. V gave up 4 bases and J gave up 4 bases; unmatched junction bases: 8. Germline CDR1 is MNHEY and CDR2 is SMNVEV (reference sequence). This CDR3 reads CASSSIAGARYEQYF. In nucleotides, the CDR3 is TGTGCCAGCAGTTCAATAGCGGGAGCAAGGTACGAGCAGTACTTC.

V gene TRBV27 combines with J gene TRBJ2-2, with 8 bases aligning to TRBD2. The CDR3 contains 16 residues. The germline CDR1 and CDR2 sequences are MNHEY and SMNVEV (reference sequence). The V gene end was trimmed by 6 bases and the J gene end by 1 base; junction bases not matched to a gene: 7. The CDR3: CASRKSAGGNTGELFF. CDR3 bases: TGTGCCAGCAGAAAGTCCGCGGGAGGGAACACCGGGGAGCTGTTTTTT.

Only one count was recorded for this clone. The chain is built from TRBV5-1 and TRBJ2-3; D remains ambiguous. Trimming stripped 0 bases from V and 3 bases from J, with 5 bases between. Germline CDR1 is SGHRS and CDR2 is YFSETQ. There are 13 residues in the CDR3. The CDR3 reads CASSLESTDTQYF. The CDR3, as DNA: TGCGCCAGCAGCTTGGAGAGTACAGATACGCAGTATTTT.

The V gene is TRBV10-2, the J gene TRBJ2-5; 11 bases agree with TRBD2. After removal of 8 bases from V and 0 bases from J, the junction contained 8 bases not matched to a gene. The CDR3 is made up of 16 amino acids. Per the germline V gene, CDR1 is WSHSY and CDR2 is SAAADI. The CDR3 sequence is CASYPSSGRYQETQYF. Here the CDR3 DNA reads TGCGCCAGCTATCCCTCTAGCGGGAGGTACCAAGAGACCCAGTACTTC.

The chain is built from TRBV5-4 and TRBJ2-7, with 11 bases fitting TRBD2. V gave up 2 bases and J gave up 4 bases; unmatched junction bases: 5. The CDR3 is 15 residues long. Germline loops: CDR1 SGHNT, CDR2 YYREEE (reference sequence). CDR3: CASSFRLAGGYEQYF. DNA of the CDR3: TGTGCCAGCAGCTTTCGCCTAGCGGGAGGATACGAGCAGTACTTC.